A selection of T cell receptor beta chains follows, all from one sample in a study of tumor-infiltrating lymphocytes in primary liver carcinoma. TCRdb recomputed calls from the multiplex PCR reads with MiXCR, one row per CDR3 protein. Among just over 300,000 distinct CDR3 sequences listed, roughly 60% were seen once. What was sequenced was peripheral blood. These TCRs come from a woman in her twenties or thirties with primary liver carcinoma and hepatitis B virus infection. Each CDR3 is given with its conserved first and last residue. The D gene is left open where the match is weak. A clone size is listed for some rows: how often the clone was seen (once, few, many), or a class if it is expanded.

TRBD2	TRBJ2-7	TRBV28	17	.	TGTGCCAGCAGACCCGACGGGGGGTCATCTTTCTCCTACGAGCAGTACTTC	CASRPDGGSSFSYEQYF
TRBD2	TRBJ2-3	TRBV6-2/TRBV6-3	17	few	TGTGCCAGCAGACCTAGCGGGAACCTATTTAGCACAGATACGCAGTATTTT	CASRPSGNLFSTDTQYF
.	TRBJ2-2	TRBV6-5	14	.	TGTGCCAGCAGGGAACCAGAGTTCACCGGGGAGCTGTTTTTT	CASREPEFTGELFF
.	TRBJ2-3	TRBV6-5	14	many	TGTGCCAGCAGTTGGGCAGGGACACGGGATACGCAGTATTTT	CASSWAGTRDTQYF
.	TRBJ2-2	TRBV11-3	12	.	TGTGTCAGCAAGGGGAACACCGGGGAGCTGTTTTTT	CVSKGNTGELFF
TRBD2	TRBJ2-5	TRBV5-1	17	.	TGCGCCAGCAGCTTGTTTCTAGCGGGAGGAGTTCAAGAGACCCAGTACTTC	CASSLFLAGGVQETQYF
TRBD2	TRBJ2-5	TRBV6-6	14	many	TGTGCCCACGCAATGACTAGCACTCAAGAGACCCAGTACTTC	CAHAMTSTQETQYF
.	TRBJ2-6	TRBV30	15	.	TGTGCCTGGATGAGTACTCCCCACGGGGCCAACGTCCTGACTTTC	CAWMSTPHGANVLTF
.	TRBJ2-3	TRBV20-1	16	.	TGCAGTGCCCCCCGGCAGGGTCTATTGAAGGGAGATACGCAGTATTTT	CSAPRQGLLKGDTQYF
TRBD2	TRBJ2-3	TRBV7-8	16	.	TGTGCCAGCAGCTTGGGCGGGAGCATCGCAACAGATACGCAGTATTTT	CASSLGGSIATDTQYF
.	TRBJ2-7	TRBV4-3	16	.	TGCGCCAGCAGCCCGAATGTGGAGGGGAAGTTCTACGAGCAGTACTTC	CASSPNVEGKFYEQYF
.	TRBJ1-4	TRBV29-1	13	.	TGCAGCGCCATGGGGGATCCCGCGGAAAAACTGTTTTTT	CSAMGDPAEKLFF
TRBD2	TRBJ2-2	TRBV5-1	14	.	TGCGCCAGCACCCGGACTAGCGGGACCGGGGAGCTGTTTTTT	CASTRTSGTGELFF
TRBD2	TRBJ2-7	TRBV6-5	15	many	TGTGCCAGCAGTTACGGGCTAGCGGGAGGTTACGAGCAGTACTTC	CASSYGLAGGYEQYF
.	TRBJ1-2	TRBV29-1	14	.	TGCAGCGTCAAAGACAGTTTTTCCCCCTATGACTACACCTTC	CSVKDSFSPYDYTF
.	TRBJ1-6	TRBV6-1	15	few	TGTGCCAGCAGTGGACCGGGACTGTTTAATTCACCCCTCCACTTT	CASSGPGLFNSPLHF
.	TRBJ1-5	TRBV28	12	few	TGTGCCAGCCAGGGAGGTGCCCAGCCCCAGCATTTT	CASQGGAQPQHF
TRBD1	TRBJ1-4	TRBV28	14	few	TGTGCCAGCAGTTTGGACAGGGTACTTGCTTCGCTGTTTTTT	CASSLDRVLASLFF
.	TRBJ1-3	TRBV25-1	15	.	TGTGCCAGCAGTGAATCGGGGGCGGCAAGAAACACCATATATTTT	CASSESGAARNTIYF
.	TRBJ2-5	TRBV6-6	12	once	TGTGCCAGCGCTGGTAGCCGAGAGACCCAGTACTTC	CASAGSRETQYF
.	TRBJ2-5	TRBV11-2	15	.	TGTGTCAGCAGCTTAGGTGGAGTTTCGTGGGAGACCCAGTACTTC	CVSSLGGVSWETQYF
TRBD2	TRBJ2-3	TRBV12-3/TRBV12-4	14	few	TGTGCCAGCAGTCCCGGACTAGCGATAGATACGCAGTATTTT	CASSPGLAIDTQYF
.	TRBJ2-7	TRBV29-1	14	many	TGCAGCGTTGAAGATCAACAGGGTTCCAACGAGCAGTACTTC	CSVEDQQGSNEQYF
TRBD1	TRBJ2-1	TRBV12-3/TRBV12-4	16	.	TGTGCCAGCCGCAGAAGGGGGCGATCAGGGACCAATGAGCAGTTCTTC	CASRRRGRSGTNEQFF
TRBD2	TRBJ2-5	TRBV6-5	14	few	TGTGCCAGCGGGCAGCGGGGGAACCAAGAGACTCAGTACTTC	CASGQRGNQETQYF
TRBD1	TRBJ2-6	TRBV6-1	18	many	TGTGCCAGCAGTGCTCCGGGACAGGGGGGATCTGGGGCCAACGTCCTGACTTTC	CASSAPGQGGSGANVLTF
TRBD1	TRBJ2-7	TRBV5-6	14	.	TGTGCCAGCAGCTACGGGACAGGGTCCCCCGAGCAGTACTTC	CASSYGTGSPEQYF
.	TRBJ1-2	TRBV6-5	11	.	TGTGCCAGCGGGGCTAACTATGGCTACACCTTC	CASGANYGYTF
.	TRBJ2-7	TRBV11-1	14	many	TGTGCCAGCAGCTTAGGGCGGGGAGTCTACGAGCAGTACTTC	CASSLGRGVYEQYF
.	TRBJ2-7	TRBV11-2	15	.	TGTGCCAGCGGCTTATACAGGACTCGTCGGCACGAACAGTACTTC	CASGLYRTRRHEQYF
.	TRBJ2-6	TRBV30	13	.	TGTGCCTGGACCTGGGGTGGGGCCAACGTCCTGACTTTC	CAWTWGGANVLTF
.	TRBJ1-5	TRBV21-1	14	.	TGTGCCAGCAGCCTTATGTGGGAGAGTCAGCCCCAGCATTTT	CASSLMWESQPQHF
.	TRBJ2-5	TRBV6-5	15	few	TGTGCCAGCAGCCCTGGTTACGGCGTTCAAGAGACCCAGTACTTC	CASSPGYGVQETQYF
.	TRBJ2-2	TRBV6-2/TRBV6-3	14	many	TGTGCCAGCAGGGCCTTGAGGAACACCGGGGAGCTGTTTTTT	CASRALRNTGELFF
.	TRBJ2-3	TRBV19	12	.	TGTGCCAGTAGTGCGGGATACTATACGCAGTATTTT	CASSAGYYTQYF